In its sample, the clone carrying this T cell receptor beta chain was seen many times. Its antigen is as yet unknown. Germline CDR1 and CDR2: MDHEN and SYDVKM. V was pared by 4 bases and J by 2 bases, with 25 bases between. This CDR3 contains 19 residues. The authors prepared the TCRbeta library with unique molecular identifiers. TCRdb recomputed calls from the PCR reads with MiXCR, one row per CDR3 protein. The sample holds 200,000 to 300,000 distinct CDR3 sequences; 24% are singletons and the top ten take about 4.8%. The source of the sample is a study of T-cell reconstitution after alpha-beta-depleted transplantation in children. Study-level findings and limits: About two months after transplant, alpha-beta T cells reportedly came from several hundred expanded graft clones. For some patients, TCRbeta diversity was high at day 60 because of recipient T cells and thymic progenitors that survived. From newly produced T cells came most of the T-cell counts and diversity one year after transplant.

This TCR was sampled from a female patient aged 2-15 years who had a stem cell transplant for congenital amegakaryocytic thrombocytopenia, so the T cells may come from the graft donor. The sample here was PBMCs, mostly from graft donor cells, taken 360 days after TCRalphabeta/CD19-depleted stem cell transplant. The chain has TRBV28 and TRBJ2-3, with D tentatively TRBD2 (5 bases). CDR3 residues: CASSSLPWALAPATDTQYF. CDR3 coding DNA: TGTGCCAGCAGTTCCTTACCCTGGGCGCTAGCCCCGGCCACAGATACGCAGTATTTT.